A selection of T cell receptor beta chains follows, all from one sample in a study of regulatory T cells in long-lasting Graves disease. Each CDR3 protein is one row after TCRdb ran MiXCR on the multiplex PCR reads. The table records hundreds of thousands of distinct CDR3 sequences, approximately 16% of them present only once. The sample also formed part of further work on T cells in Graves' hyperthyroidism and ophthalmopathy.

The sequencing used peripheral blood mononuclear cells (PBMCs), collected at new diagnosis, from a patient treated with antithyroid drugs. Receptors were obtained from a man in his forties with Graves disease. The conserved cysteine and the conserved F or W are not part of the CDR3 here. Some rows have no size entry. The others give once, few or many, or a class for an expanded clone.

V gene	J gene	clone size	CDR3 protein
TRBV7-2	TRBJ2-5	once	ASRQTSGEETQY
TRBV5-1	TRBJ2-7	few	ASSLPGTYEQY
TRBV5-5	TRBJ2-4	many	ASNMAKNIQY
TRBV24-1	TRBJ2-3	many	ATSDPKGPGGTQY
TRBV20-1	TRBJ2-5	-	SATDLQTAQETQY
TRBV25-1	TRBJ1-3	-	ASSEGGPGNTIY
TRBV5-1	TRBJ2-1	many	ASSLRGALGYNEQF
TRBV12-3/TRBV12-4	TRBJ1-2	-	ASSGQGSGYT
TRBV10-3	TRBJ1-1	-	AISGGTAGSTEAF
TRBV9	TRBJ1-1	many	ASSLGQGIGGTEAF
TRBV12-3/TRBV12-4	TRBJ1-2	-	ASSFNLVDYT
TRBV5-1	TRBJ2-7	many	ASSLDSGGAIYEQY